The 30 T cell receptor beta chains presented below share a single source sample, sequenced in a study of blood T cell repertoires in COVID-19. TCRdb keeps only in-frame clones here, not all; method: immunoSEQ multiplex PCR. Found here are 160,000 or so clones, more than 70% of them singletons; the top ten hold about 3%. Sequences were obtained from peripheral blood. These receptors came from a man aged 60 to 75 with acute or convalescent COVID-19.

The V call is TRBV19, the J call TRBJ1-2; a weak D match, TRBD1 (6 bases). Germline V gives CDR1 LNHDA, CDR2 SQIVND (reference sequence). This CDR3 is built from 17 residues. V gave up 10 bases and J gave up 2 bases, with 26 bases separating them. CDR3 loop: CATEGTGGLLENYGYTF. The DNA of the CDR3 is TGTGCCACTGAGGGAACGGGGGGCCTTCTCGAGAACTATGGCTACACCTTC.

V and J are TRBV5-1 and TRBJ1-3; 8 bases are a match to TRBD1. CDR1 is SGHRS and CDR2 is YFSETQ in the germline V gene. This CDR3 region has 16 residues. V was clipped by 0 bases and J by 3 bases; unmatched bases: 5. The DNA of the CDR3 is TGCGCCAGCAGCTTGGAGGGCAGGGGGCGTGGAAACACCATATATTTT. Protein: CASSLEGRGRGNTIYF.

The chain links TRBV6-1 to TRBJ2-1, with 11 positions matching TRBD2. Germline V gene sequence: CDR1 MNHNS, CDR2 SASEGT. This CDR3 contains 16 residues. Trimming cost V 4 bases and J 8 bases; bases outside gene matches: 10. CDR3 loop: CASSALAGGQSYEQFF. Written as DNA, the CDR3 is TGTGCCAGCAGTGCTTTAGCGGGGGGGCAAAGCTATGAGCAGTTCTTC.

The chain joins TRBV2 to TRBJ1-2; 8 positions match TRBD1. The CDR3 sequence is 14 residues long. Trimming cost V 6 bases and J 2 bases; bases outside gene matches: 5. CDR1 is SNHLY and CDR2 is FYNNEI in the germline V gene. The CDR3 region has the DNA TGTGCCAGCAGGGACAGGGCCCGAAACTATGGCTACACCTTC. Amino acids: CASRDRARNYGYTF.

The chain has TRBV3-1 (or the pseudogene TRBV3-2) and TRBJ1-1, with TRBD1 as a possible D gene (5 bases). V gave up 4 bases and J gave up 10 bases, with 19 bases separating them. CDR3 size: 14 residues. Germline lookup yields CDR1 LGHDT and CDR2 YNNKEL (reference sequence). The CDR3 protein is CASSLAGRPTAAFF. The CDR3 DNA sequence: TGTGCCAGCAGCCTCGCGGGACGTCCTACAGCAGCTTTCTTT.

The J gene is TRBJ2-3, the V gene TRBV5-5, with D perhaps matching TRBD2 (6 bases). The CDR3 runs to 17 residues. Germline lookup yields CDR1 SGHKS and CDR2 YYEKEE (reference sequence). The V and J ends lost 1 base and 4 bases respectively, with 19 bases between them. The CDR3 DNA reads TGTGCCAGCAGCTTGTTGCACGCGACTAGAAGTTCAGATACGCAGTATTTT. Protein product: CASSLLHATRSSDTQYF.

The J gene is TRBJ1-2, the V gene TRBV21-1; the table's D call TRBD1 went unverified against the DNA. TRBV21-1 is labeled a pseudogene. The CDR3 totals 18 residues. As DNA, the CDR3 is TGTGCCAGCAGCAAAAATGGCTTGTCGGGACAGATTAACTATGGCTACACCTTC. Its protein is CASSKNGLSGQINYGYTF.

This chain connects TRBV30 to TRBJ1-2, with 7 bases matching TRBD1. The CDR3 length is 15 residues. Trimming removed 0 bases from V and 3 bases from J; junction bases left unmatched: 7. Germline V lookup: CDR1 GTSNPN, CDR2 SVGIG (reference sequence). This chain's CDR3 is CAWSVRPGGDYGYTF. For the CDR3, the DNA is TGTGCCTGGAGTGTACGGCCAGGGGGTGACTATGGCTACACCTTC. Complete variable domain (other parts from reference TRBV30 and TRBJ1-2): SQTIHQWPATLVQPVGSPLSLECTVEGTSNPNLYWYRQAAGRGLQLLFYSVGIGQISSEVPQNLSASRPQDRQFILSSKKLLLSDSGFYLCAWSVRPGGDYGYTFGSGTRLTVV.

V is TRBV18 and J is TRBJ1-1, with 9 bases matching TRBD1. Per the germline V gene, CDR1 is KGHSH and CDR2 is LQKENI. The CDR3 contains 15 residues. J was trimmed by 5 bases and V by 5 bases; bases with no gene match: 9. The CDR3 DNA reads as TGTGCCAGCTCATACACAACGACAGGGGGTACTGAAGCTTTCTTT. It encodes CASSYTTTGGTEAFF. Together with reference TRBV18 and TRBJ1-1, the CDR3 gives the full variable domain: NAGVMQNPRHLVRRRGQEARLRCSPMKGHSHVYWYRQLPEEGLKFMVYLQKENIIDESGMPKERFSAEFPKEGPSILRIQQVVRGDSAAYFCASSYTTTGGTEAFFGQGTRLTVV.

The gene calls are TRBV5-1 and TRBJ1-2; D is possibly TRBD1 (6 bases). Germline V gene lookup returns CDR1 SGHRS and CDR2 YFSETQ. This CDR3 spans 13 amino acids. V was cut by 3 bases and J by 13 bases, with 19 bases left in between. This CDR3 is CASSSYREGRATF. The CDR3 DNA follows: TGCGCCAGCAGCTCCTACAGGGAGGGGAGGGCCACCTTC.

This chain uses TRBV3-1 (or the pseudogene TRBV3-2) with TRBJ2-1; perhaps TRBD1 as D (6 bases). Germline lookup yields CDR1 LGHDT and CDR2 YNNKEL (reference sequence). Trimming stripped 3 bases from V and 1 base from J, with 10 bases between. The CDR3 length is 15 residues. The DNA of the CDR3 is TGTGCCAGCAGCCAGACAGGTACGTCCTACAATGAGCAGTTCTTC. This sequence encodes CASSQTGTSYNEQFF.

In nucleotides, the CDR3 is TGTGCCAGCAGCCCAATAGCGGGGGGCTACAATGAGCAGTTCTTC. It codes for CASSPIAGGYNEQFF. The V gene is TRBV6-5, the J gene TRBJ2-1; TRBD2 matches 10 bases. Trimming at V came to 6 bases and at J to 3 bases, leaving 5 bases not matched to a gene. The CDR3 length is 15 residues. CDR1 and CDR2 (germline): MNHEY, SVGAGI.

The chain employs TRBV19 and TRBJ1-3; D is ambiguous. CDR3 length: 15 amino acids. Deletions cut 1 base from V and 8 bases from J, with 15 bases between. Germline V gene sequence: CDR1 LNHDA, CDR2 SQIVND (reference sequence). The CDR3: CASSIGSLAVDTIYF. In nucleotides, the CDR3 is TGTGCCAGTAGTATAGGGTCCCTGGCCGTGGACACCATATATTTT.

The chain combines TRBV11-1 with TRBJ2-1; possible D gene TRBD2, 7 bases. V gave up 5 bases and J gave up 9 bases, with 20 bases separating them. CDR3 length equals 15 residues. Per the germline V gene, CDR1 is SGHAT and CDR2 is FQDESV (reference sequence). CDR3 coding DNA: TGTGCCAGCAGCCTTTCTCGAGGGGGGGCTGGTGAGCAGTTCTTC. Translated, it gives CASSLSRGGAGEQFF.

The chain carries TRBV2 and TRBJ1-2; the D gene is possibly TRBD1 (6 bases). The CDR3 loop spans 14 amino acids. CDR1 SNHLY and CDR2 FYNNEI come from the germline V gene. Trimming stripped 7 bases from V and 3 bases from J, with 15 bases between. DNA of the CDR3: TGTGCCAGCACCCCTGGACAGTCTTACTATGGCTACACCTTC. Amino acids: CASTPGQSYYGYTF.

This rearrangement joins TRBV13 to TRBJ2-7; weak D call: TRBD1 (6 bases). The CDR3 loop spans 16 amino acids. CDR1 is PRHDT, CDR2 FYEKMQ, per germline (reference sequence). V shed 9 bases and J shed 3 bases, with 24 bases lying between them. This CDR3 is CASSAYRASGFYEQYF. The CDR3 coding sequence is TGTGCCAGTTCTGCGTACAGGGCATCCGGATTCTACGAGCAGTACTTC.

This chain connects TRBV12-3 or TRBV12-4 to TRBJ1-2; 7 bases map to TRBD1. The V gene end was trimmed by 6 bases and the J gene end by 4 bases; junction bases not matched to a gene: 5. The CDR3 is 13 residues long. The CDR3: CASRYRDSYGYTF. CDR3 sequence (DNA): TGTGCCAGCAGGTACCGGGACAGCTATGGCTACACCTTC.

The chain couples TRBV6-1 to TRBJ1-2; 9 nucleotides line up with TRBD1. V was pared by 4 bases and J by 4 bases, with 10 bases of the junction left unmatched. Germline assignment: CDR1 MNHNS and CDR2 SASEGT. This CDR3 has 16 amino acids. As DNA, the CDR3 is TGTGCCAGCAGTGGATTGGGGACAGGGAAGTCCTATGGCTACACCTTC. This gives the protein CASSGLGTGKSYGYTF.

The rearrangement uses TRBV24-1 and TRBJ2-5; 9 bases map to TRBD1. CDR1 is KGHDR, CDR2 SFDVKD, per germline. The ends lost 2 bases at V and 4 bases at J; junction bases unmatched: 7. This CDR3 spans 16 amino acids. The chain's CDR3 is CATSDSGTGKRETQYF. The CDR3 region has the DNA TGTGCCACCAGTGATTCCGGGACAGGGAAGCGAGAGACCCAGTACTTC.

The rearrangement uses TRBV2 and TRBJ1-3; 11 positions match TRBD1. The germline CDR1 and CDR2 sequences are SNHLY and FYNNEI. This CDR3 is 17 amino acids long. Trimming removed 6 bases from V and 0 bases from J; junction bases left unmatched: 7. The CDR3 sequence is CASRPGTGGTSGNTIYF. The CDR3, as DNA: TGTGCCAGCAGACCCGGGACAGGGGGGACCTCTGGAAACACCATATATTTT.

The J gene is TRBJ1-5, the V gene TRBV18; 10 positions agree with TRBD1. Germline values: CDR1 KGHSH, CDR2 LQKENI. Unmatched junction bases numbered 9, after V lost 3 bases and J lost 7 bases. The CDR3 runs 16 residues. Here the CDR3 reads CASSPWDRGLGQPQHF. For the CDR3, the DNA is TGTGCCAGCTCACCTTGGGACAGGGGTTTAGGACAGCCCCAGCATTTT.

The CDR3 here is CAWSGATRNQPQHF. DNA of the CDR3: TGTGCCTGGAGTGGGGCCACCCGTAATCAGCCCCAGCATTTT. The gene calls are TRBV30 and TRBJ1-5; D remains unclear. Between the trimmed V and J ends, which lost 1 base and 4 bases, there was a span of 11 bases. Germline CDR1 GTSNPN, CDR2 SVGIG (reference sequence). This CDR3 is 14 amino acids long. Full variable domain (remainder filled in from reference TRBV30 and TRBJ1-5): SQTIHQWPATLVQPVGSPLSLECTVEGTSNPNLYWYRQAAGRGLQLLFYSVGIGQISSEVPQNLSASRPQDRQFILSSKKLLLSDSGFYLCAWSGATRNQPQHFGDGTRLSIL.

The CDR3 sequence: CASSYRDFSSYEQYF. In nucleotides, the CDR3 is TGTGCCAGCAGCTACCGGGACTTCTCCAGTTACGAGCAGTACTTC. The chain couples TRBV6-5 to TRBJ2-7, with TRBD2 as a possible D gene (6 bases). The CDR3 runs 15 residues. Germline-derived CDR1 and CDR2 are MNHEY and SVGAGI. V was trimmed by 6 bases and J by 4 bases, leaving 19 bases between them.

This clone was counted ten times or more. The genes are TRBV4-2 and TRBJ1-3, with D hard to call. CDR3 length equals 14 residues. Trimming removed 7 bases at V and 0 bases at J, with 10 bases between. In germline, CDR1 is LGHNA, CDR2 YNFKEQ. The CDR3 protein is CASTGPVSGNTIYF. CDR3 nucleotide sequence: TGTGCCAGCACTGGGCCGGTCTCTGGAAACACCATATATTTT.

The V gene is TRBV5-1, the J gene TRBJ2-7; maybe TRBD1 (6 bases). Deletions cut 4 bases from V and 2 bases from J, with 13 bases between. Germline CDR1 and CDR2: SGHRS and YFSETQ. This CDR3 has 14 amino acids. The CDR3 loop is CASSPGQTTYEQYF. CDR3 coding DNA: TGCGCCAGCAGCCCGGGACAAACGACCTACGAGCAGTACTTC.

The CDR3 is CASSLTRQEKLFF. The CDR3 DNA sequence: TGTGCCAGTAGTCTGACTCGACAGGAAAAACTGTTTTTT. This chain connects TRBV19 to TRBJ1-4, with D possibly matching TRBD1 (5 bases). The CDR3 runs to 13 residues. V was clipped by 5 bases and J by 8 bases, with 12 bases between them. The germline gives CDR1 LNHDA, CDR2 SQIVND (reference sequence).

This chain connects TRBV19 to TRBJ2-2; 8 positions match TRBD1. Germline V gene lookup returns CDR1 LNHDA and CDR2 SQIVND (reference sequence). J was trimmed by 3 bases and V by 11 bases; bases with no gene match: 8. The CDR3 runs 14 residues. CDR3: CASQGELDTGELFF. The CDR3 nucleotides are TGTGCCTCACAGGGGGAACTCGACACCGGGGAGCTGTTTTTT.

The V and J genes are TRBV3-1 (or the pseudogene TRBV3-2) and TRBJ1-1; D might be TRBD1 (5 bases). V lost 0 bases to trimming and J lost 0 bases, with 11 bases between them. Germline V gene lookup returns CDR1 LGHDT and CDR2 YNNKEL (reference sequence). This CDR3 has 16 amino acids. This CDR3 is CASSQEPGNMNTEAFF. CDR3 nucleotides: TGTGCCAGCAGCCAAGAGCCAGGGAATATGAACACTGAAGCTTTCTTT.

The V and J genes are TRBV9 and TRBJ1-1; no definite D call. Trimming removed 3 bases from V and 1 base from J, with 13 bases in between. CDR1 is SGDLS and CDR2 is YYNGEE in the germline V gene. The CDR3 totals 15 residues. Here the CDR3 DNA reads TGTGCCAGCAGCGCAGAGGCTGCTGGGAACACTGAAGCTTTCTTT. The encoded protein is CASSAEAAGNTEAFF.

The chain couples TRBV10-3 to TRBJ1-6; 7 nucleotides match TRBD1. V was clipped by 5 bases and J by 6 bases; unmatched bases: 1. Per the germline V gene, CDR1 is ENHRY and CDR2 is SYGVKD. The CDR3 has 13 residues. CDR3 region: CAISQGGNSPLHF. CDR3 nucleotide sequence: TGTGCCATCAGTCAGGGGGGTAATTCACCCCTCCACTTT.